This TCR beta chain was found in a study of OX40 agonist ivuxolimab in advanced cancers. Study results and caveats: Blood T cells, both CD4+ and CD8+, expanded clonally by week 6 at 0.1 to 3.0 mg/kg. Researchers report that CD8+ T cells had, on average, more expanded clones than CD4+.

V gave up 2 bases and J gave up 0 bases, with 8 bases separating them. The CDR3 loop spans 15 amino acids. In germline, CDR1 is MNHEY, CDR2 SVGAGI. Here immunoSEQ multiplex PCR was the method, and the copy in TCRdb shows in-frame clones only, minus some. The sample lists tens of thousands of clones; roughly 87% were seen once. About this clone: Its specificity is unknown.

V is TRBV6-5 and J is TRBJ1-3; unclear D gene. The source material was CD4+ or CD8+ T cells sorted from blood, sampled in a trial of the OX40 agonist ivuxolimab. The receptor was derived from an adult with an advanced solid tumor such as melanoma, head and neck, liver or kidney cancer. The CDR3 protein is CASSYEGLSGNTIYF. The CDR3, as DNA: TGTGCCAGCAGTTACGAAGGGCTCTCTGGAAACACCATATATTTT.